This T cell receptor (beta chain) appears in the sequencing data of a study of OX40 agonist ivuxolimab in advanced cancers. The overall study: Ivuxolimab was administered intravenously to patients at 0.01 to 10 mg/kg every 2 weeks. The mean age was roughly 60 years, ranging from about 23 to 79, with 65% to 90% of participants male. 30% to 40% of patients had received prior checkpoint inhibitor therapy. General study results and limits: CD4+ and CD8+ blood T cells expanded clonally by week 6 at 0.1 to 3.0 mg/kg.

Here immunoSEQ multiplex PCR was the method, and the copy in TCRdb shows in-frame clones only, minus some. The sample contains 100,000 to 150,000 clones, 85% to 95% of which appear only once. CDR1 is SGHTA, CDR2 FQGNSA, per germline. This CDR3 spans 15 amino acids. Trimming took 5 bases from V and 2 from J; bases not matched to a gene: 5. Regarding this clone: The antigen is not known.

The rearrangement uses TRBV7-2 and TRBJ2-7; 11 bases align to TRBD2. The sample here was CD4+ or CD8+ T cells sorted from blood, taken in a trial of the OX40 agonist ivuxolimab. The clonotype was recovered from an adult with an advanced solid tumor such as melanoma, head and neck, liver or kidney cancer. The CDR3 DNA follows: TGTGCCAGCAGCGCTCGACTAGCGGGAACCTACGAGCAGTACTTC. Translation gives CASSARLAGTYEQYF.